The rows below give T cell receptor beta chains drawn from one sample of a study of T cells in Graves' hyperthyroidism and ophthalmopathy. In TCRdb, the multiplex PCR reads were re-called with MiXCR into one record per CDR3 protein. The data show roughly 700,000 distinct CDR3 sequences, around 15% seen once. The sequenced sample consisted of blood. The receptors were gathered from a woman between 18 and 29 years old with Graves' hyperthyroidism. CDR3s include the opening cysteine and the closing phenylalanine or tryptophan. A D gene is named only where the DNA matches it firmly. Clone size, where shown, is once, few, many, or a class for clones that have expanded.

V gene,J gene,clone size,D gene,CDR3 DNA,CDR3 protein
TRBV9,TRBJ2-5,.,.,TGTGCCAGCAGCCCCCCGCCAGGTGTCCAAGAGACCCAGTACTTC,CASSPPPGVQETQYF
TRBV7-9,TRBJ2-3,many,.,TGTGCCAGCAGCCGGCGAAGTGGAGGGAGCACAGATACGCAGTATTTT,CASSRRSGGSTDTQYF
TRBV20-1,TRBJ1-3,few,.,TGCAGTGCTAGAGATCCGGGGACTGGAAACACCATATATTTT,CSARDPGTGNTIYF
TRBV7-9,TRBJ2-1,many,TRBD2,TGTGCCAGCAGCTTAGCGGTGACTAGCGGGTACGAGCAGTTCTTC,CASSLAVTSGYEQFF
TRBV7-2,TRBJ1-6,many,.,TGTGCCAGCAGCTTAAAAGGGGGGGGTGGCTCACCCCTCCACTTT,CASSLKGGGGSPLHF
TRBV7-3,TRBJ1-1,.,.,TGTGCCAGCAGCCTCAATCGTGACGCTGAAGCTTTCTTT,CASSLNRDAEAFF
TRBV19,TRBJ2-1,few,.,TGTGCCAGTAGTATAGGCAGAGGCCCTAAAGGCCGTCACAATGAGCAGTTCTTC,CASSIGRGPKGRHNEQFF
TRBV19,TRBJ2-2,few,.,TGTGCCAGTAGTTGGTCGTTAGGGGTCACCGGGGAGCTGTTTTTT,CASSWSLGVTGELFF
TRBV11-3,TRBJ1-2,few,TRBD1,TGTGCCAGCAGCCCCCGGGACAGGATCGATGGCTACACCTTC,CASSPRDRIDGYTF
TRBV11-2,TRBJ2-5,.,.,TGTGCCAGCAGCTTTTTCCGGGTTGAAGAGACCCAGTACTTC,CASSFFRVEETQYF
TRBV28,TRBJ2-7,many,.,TGTGCCAGCACCCCGGGACTTTCCGTTCTCGAGCAGTACTTC,CASTPGLSVLEQYF
TRBV6-2/TRBV6-3,TRBJ2-2,.,.,TGTGCCAGCATGAACCTAGTCCCCGGGGAGCTGTTTTTT,CASMNLVPGELFF
TRBV5-6,TRBJ2-1,many,.,TGTGCCAGCAGCCCCCGCGGTAGCGGAAGCTCCTACAATGAGCAGTTCTTC,CASSPRGSGSSYNEQFF
TRBV7-2,TRBJ2-5,many,.,TGTGCCAGCAGCTTATCGGGGGCGGGAGAGACCCAGTACTTC,CASSLSGAGETQYF
TRBV18,TRBJ2-3,many,.,TGTGCCAGCTCATGGACAGCCACAGATACGCAGTATTTT,CASSWTATDTQYF
TRBV9,TRBJ1-1,.,.,TGTGCCAGCAGCGTAGGGCAGGCCTCAAACACTGAAGCTTTCTTT,CASSVGQASNTEAFF
TRBV15,TRBJ1-1,few,.,TGTGCCACCAGTCAGCAGGGGTTTGAAGCTTTCTTT,CATSQQGFEAFF
TRBV9,TRBJ2-1,.,TRBD2,TGTGCCAGCAGCGCTACTAGCGGGAGCCTTTACAATGAGCAGTTCTTC,CASSATSGSLYNEQFF
TRBV7-9,TRBJ2-7,few,TRBD2,TGTGCCAGCAGCTCGGGACTAGCGGACGAGCAGTACTTC,CASSSGLADEQYF
TRBV7-8,TRBJ1-2,many,.,TGTGCCAGCAGCCCCTTAGGACGGGGGCATGGCTACACCTTC,CASSPLGRGHGYTF
TRBV10-3,TRBJ2-7,.,.,TGTGCCATCAGTGAGAATGGCAGGGTCGAGCAGTACTTC,CAISENGRVEQYF
TRBV20-1,TRBJ2-7,few,.,TGCAGTGCCTCGCGGGTACAAGGGGGCGAGCAGTACTTC,CSASRVQGGEQYF
TRBV24-1,TRBJ2-1,.,TRBD1,TGTGCCACCAGTGATTTCCCCAGGGGGCTGTCCTACAATGAGCAGTTCTTC,CATSDFPRGLSYNEQFF
TRBV2,TRBJ1-2,many,TRBD1,TGTGCCAGTTCCGGGACAGGGGCCCTCGGCTATGGCTACACCTTC,CASSGTGALGYGYTF
TRBV28,TRBJ2-7,many,.,TGTGCCAGCACCTTCGATTCGGGCAGCTACGAGCAGTACTTC,CASTFDSGSYEQYF
TRBV27,TRBJ2-3,many,.,TGTGCCAGCAGTTTACGGGGGACCCTAGGAGGCACAGATACGCAGTATTTT,CASSLRGTLGGTDTQYF
TRBV7-2,TRBJ2-7,few,.,TGTGCCAGCAGCTTGGACGGCGGTTACCTCTACGAGCAGTACTTC,CASSLDGGYLYEQYF
TRBV3-1,TRBJ2-6,few,.,TGTGCCAGCAGCCAAGTACCGTCCTCTAGGGCCAACGTCCTGACTTTC,CASSQVPSSRANVLTF
TRBV6-5,TRBJ2-3,many,TRBD2,TGTGCCAGCAGTTACAGGAGAATCCTAGCGGGCAGGACTTCTAGCACAGATACGCAGTATTTT,CASSYRRILAGRTSSTDTQYF
TRBV5-6,TRBJ2-1,few,.,TGTGCCAGCAGCTTGGCACAGTATAGTGAGCAGTTCTTC,CASSLAQYSEQFF
TRBV6-1,TRBJ2-1,many,TRBD2,TGTGCCAGCAGGCGGACTAGACTCGACCTAGGGTCTGCCTACAATGAGCAGTTCTTC,CASRRTRLDLGSAYNEQFF
TRBV7-3,TRBJ1-5,.,.,TGTGCCAGCAGCACGGACCAGCCCCAGCATTTT,CASSTDQPQHF
TRBV6-2/TRBV6-3,TRBJ1-1,.,.,TGTGCCAGCAGCTACCTGGGGGTCACTGAAGCTTTCTTT,CASSYLGVTEAFF
TRBV11-1,TRBJ1-5,few,.,TGTGCCAGCAGCCTACAGCCCCCCCATTTT,CASSLQPPHF
TRBV3-1,TRBJ2-7,many,.,TGTGCCAGCAGTTTAGGACTTGCCTACGAGCAGTACTTC,CASSLGLAYEQYF
TRBV3-1,TRBJ2-2,many,.,TGTGCCAGCAGCCAAGTCACCGGGGAGCTGTTTTTT,CASSQVTGELFF
TRBV20-1,TRBJ2-2,few,.,TGCAGTGCTCCTTGGACCGACACCGGGGAGCTGTTTTTT,CSAPWTDTGELFF
TRBV30,TRBJ1-1,many,.,TGTGCCTGGAGACCCCCCGGGACGGTGAACACTGAAGCTTTCTTT,CAWRPPGTVNTEAFF
TRBV6-6,TRBJ1-1,few,.,TGTGCCAGCAGTTACAGTCTGGGACGGAAGAACACTGAAGCTTTCTTT,CASSYSLGRKNTEAFF
TRBV4-1,TRBJ1-2,.,TRBD1,TGCGCCAGCAGCCAAGGAGCACAGGGGAAAAGGGGTGGCTACACCTTC,CASSQGAQGKRGGYTF
TRBV4-1,TRBJ2-1,many,TRBD2,TGCGCCAGCAGCCAACCCACTAGCGGGAGACCCCACAATGAGCAGTTCTTC,CASSQPTSGRPHNEQFF
TRBV20-1,TRBJ1-3,.,.,TGCAGTGCCAGATGGGGAATAGGAAACACCATATATTTT,CSARWGIGNTIYF
TRBV12-3/TRBV12-4,TRBJ1-3,few,.,TGTACCAGCAGTTTTTACATAACGGGAAACACCATATATTTT,CTSSFYITGNTIYF
TRBV15,TRBJ1-2,.,.,TGTGCCACCAGCAGAGATACGGCAGCACCTAACTATGGCTACACCTTC,CATSRDTAAPNYGYTF
TRBV5-6,TRBJ2-1,few,TRBD2,TGTGCCAGCAGCTTGGTATCGCGGGGAGGGTGGAGCTCCTACAATGAGCAGTTCTTC,CASSLVSRGGWSSYNEQFF
TRBV5-5,TRBJ2-2,many,.,TGTGCCAGCAGCTTGATGGGCGAGGACGGGGCAGGGCGCCGTGATACCAACACCGGGGAGCTGTTTTTT,CASSLMGEDGAGRRDTNTGELFF
TRBV2,TRBJ2-2,many,.,TGTGCCAGAGGACCCGGGGAGCTGTTTTTT,CARGPGELFF
TRBV6-1,TRBJ2-1,many,.,TGTGCCAGCAGCCCAGGGGGGGAGGTTGGACTTAGCTTCGTCAATGAGCAGTTCTTC,CASSPGGEVGLSFVNEQFF
TRBV4-1,TRBJ2-4,.,.,TGCGCCAGCAGCCAGATACTGAAAAACATTCAGTACTTC,CASSQILKNIQYF
TRBV20-1,TRBJ1-4,few,.,TGCAGTGCTAGAGTCCGTGAAAAACTGTTTTTT,CSARVREKLFF